The clone carrying this T cell receptor (beta chain) has at least ten counts. The use of a sample-barcoded 5' primer and a J-beta primer mix characterized a second PCR of roughly 6 to 12 cycles. TCRdb independently ran MiXCR on the 5' RACE reads; one entry per CDR3 protein. Among more than 800,000 distinct CDR3 sequences listed, 25% to 30% were seen once. These data come from a study of blood T cells in healthy people across ages. The individuals who served as donors were healthy Caucasians living in Russia, aged roughly 6 to 95. A minimum of 7 million PBMCs was isolated per sample. This CDR3 spans 16 amino acids. Germline V lookup: CDR1 SGHAT, CDR2 FQNNGV. The ends lost 1 base at V and 11 bases at J; junction bases unmatched: 8.

The sequencing input was blood. The clonotype originates from a woman older than 75 in good health. V usage is TRBV11-2 and J usage is TRBJ1-6, with 10 bases fitting TRBD1. The CDR3 sequence: CASSLVGQGSGTPLHF. CDR3 in DNA: TGTGCCAGCAGCTTAGTGGGACAGGGGTCCGGAACACCCCTCCACTTT. The whole variable domain, filled in from reference TRBV11-2 and TRBJ1-6, reads EAGVAQSPRYKIIEKRQSVAFWCNPISGHATLYWYQQILGQGPKLLIQFQNNGVVDDSQLPKDRFSAERLKGVDSTLKIQPAKLEDSAVYLCASSLVGQGSGTPLHFGNGTRLTVT.